These 27 T cell receptor beta chains were all obtained from the same sample, sequenced in a study of cytomegalovirus exposure and HLA in healthy donors. Primers for the PCR totalled 60 Vbeta and 13 Jbeta. TCRdb's table, derived via immunoSEQ multiplex PCR, lists solely in-frame clones and lacks some. Seen here are tens of thousands of clones, over 65% observed once, and the top ten hold approximately 4.5%. The sample consisted of PBMCs. The receptors stem from a man aged 40-49 years in good health and CMV-seronegative.

J is TRBJ2-1 and V is TRBV28; TRBD1 matches at 8 bases. Germline lookup yields CDR1 MDHEN and CDR2 SYDVKM. The trim removed 3 bases at V and 7 bases at J, leaving 8 bases unmatched. This CDR3 comprises 15 residues. The DNA of the CDR3 is TGTGCCAGCAGTTTTGCCAGGGGGCCTGTAAATGAGCAGTTCTTC. This codes for CASSFARGPVNEQFF.

The chain carries TRBV19 and TRBJ1-2; 8 bases line up with TRBD1. Germline CDR1 reads LNHDA; CDR2 reads SQIVND (reference sequence). J gave up 6 bases and V 8 bases, and 11 bases lay outside the gene matches. The CDR3 is 14 residues long. DNA of the CDR3: TGTGCCAGTTCAACGGGAAGCAGGGGGCATGGCTACACCTTC. Its translation: CASSTGSRGHGYTF.

The chain links TRBV19 to TRBJ2-1; perhaps TRBD1 as D (5 bases). Germline CDR1 reads LNHDA; CDR2 reads SQIVND (reference sequence). V lost 3 bases and J 5 bases, leaving 14 bases between the germline ends. The CDR3 has 15 amino acids. The CDR3 sequence is CASSIFTGPNNEQFF. CDR3 nucleotide sequence: TGTGCCAGTAGTATCTTCACAGGTCCGAACAATGAGCAGTTCTTC.

The chain joins TRBV5-1 to TRBJ2-3; 10 nucleotides align to TRBD1. The CDR3 is 15 residues long. From germline, CDR1 is SGHRS and CDR2 YFSETQ. V shed 4 bases and J 4 bases; nucleotides not matched to a gene: 6. CDR3 in amino acids: CASSLGQGGSDTQYF. CDR3 bases: TGCGCCAGCAGCCTTGGACAGGGGGGATCAGATACGCAGTATTTT.

V is TRBV18 and J is TRBJ1-2, with TRBD1 as a possible D gene (5 bases). Trimming left V 3 bases short and J 4 bases short, with 9 bases between. CDR3 size: 13 residues. Germline values: CDR1 KGHSH, CDR2 LQKENI. The CDR3 protein is CASSPDKGYGYTF. CDR3 nucleotide sequence: TGTGCCAGCTCACCGGACAAAGGCTATGGCTACACCTTC.

V usage is TRBV2 and J usage is TRBJ1-4, with a possible D match to TRBD1 (5 bases). CDR1 is SNHLY and CDR2 is FYNNEI in the germline V gene. This CDR3 has 13 amino acids. V lost 5 bases and J 4 bases, leaving 8 bases between the germline ends. CDR3 DNA: TGTGCCAGCAGTTACAGGCTTAATGAAAAACTGTTTTTT. Amino acid sequence: CASSYRLNEKLFF.

This clone was seen more than once but under ten times. The J gene is TRBJ1-1, the V gene TRBV29-1; D gene unclear. The CDR3 length is 13 residues. The germline V and J ends were trimmed by 6 bases and 3 bases, with 14 bases remaining between them. The germline V gene encodes CDR1 SQVTM and CDR2 ANQGSEA. The CDR3 spells CSVTWLVHTEAFF. CDR3 sequence (DNA): TGCAGCGTAACGTGGTTAGTGCACACTGAAGCTTTCTTT.

The genes are TRBV15 and TRBJ2-2; D call uncertain. The CDR3 has 14 residues. With 1 base removed from V and 7 bases from J, the gap between germline ends came to 10 bases. Germline V lookup: CDR1 LNHNV, CDR2 YYDKDF (reference sequence). As DNA, the CDR3 is TGTGCCACCAGCAGAGGAGAGGCGATCGGGGAGCTGTTTTTT. Translating gives CATSRGEAIGELFF.

This chain uses TRBV9 with TRBJ1-1; 8 bases agree with TRBD1. Trimming removed 3 bases from V and 4 bases from J; junction bases left unmatched: 8. The CDR3 length is 15 residues. CDR1 and CDR2 from the germline V gene are SGDLS and YYNGEE. The CDR3 reads CASSALQGAVTEAFF. The CDR3 region has the DNA TGTGCCAGCAGCGCCCTGCAGGGGGCGGTCACTGAAGCTTTCTTT. Full variable domain (missing parts from reference TRBV9 and TRBJ1-1): DSGVTQTPKHLITATGQRVTLRCSPRSGDLSVYWYQQSLDQGLQFLIQYYNGEERAKGNILERFSAQQFPDLHSELNLSSLELGDSALYFCASSALQGAVTEAFFGQGTRLTVV.

This rearrangement joins TRBV7-8 to TRBJ1-1; 7 bases line up with TRBD1. With 0 bases clipped from V and 3 bases from J, the junction kept 1 base outside the gene matches. From germline, CDR1 is SGHVS and CDR2 FQNEAQ. The CDR3 runs 14 residues. CDR3 bases: TGTGCCAGCAGCTTAGCCAGGGGGTACACTGAAGCTTTCTTT. Protein sequence: CASSLARGYTEAFF.

This chain joins TRBV15 and TRBJ2-1; D possibly corresponds to TRBD2 (6 bases). Germline CDR1 is LNHNV and CDR2 is YYDKDF (reference sequence). V lost 3 bases and J 6 bases, leaving 21 bases between the germline ends. This CDR3 contains 17 residues. The CDR3 loop is CATSSPLLATAFNEQFF. The CDR3 DNA reads TGTGCCACCAGCAGTCCCCTCCTAGCGACCGCCTTCAATGAGCAGTTCTTC.

This clone was detected a few times. J is TRBJ2-7 and V is TRBV29-1, with TRBD1 matching over 7 bases. This CDR3 comprises 12 residues. J gave up 3 bases and V 6 bases, and 5 bases lay outside the gene matches. CDR1 is SQVTM, CDR2 ANQGSEA, per germline. CDR3 amino acids: CSVTRDSYEQYF. The CDR3 coding sequence is TGCAGCGTCACCCGGGACAGCTACGAGCAGTACTTC.

The V and J genes are TRBV28 and TRBJ2-1; D remains ambiguous. Trimming cost V 3 bases and J 0 bases, with 12 bases left between them. Germline V gene sequence: CDR1 MDHEN, CDR2 SYDVKM. The CDR3 length is 16 residues. CDR3 residues: CASSLRPRSSYNEQFF. The CDR3, as DNA: TGTGCCAGCAGTTTGCGGCCCCGGAGCTCCTACAATGAGCAGTTCTTC.

The gene calls are TRBV28 and TRBJ1-5, with a weak D call TRBD1 (6 bases). The CDR3 covers 17 residues. Germline-derived CDR1 and CDR2 are MDHEN and SYDVKM. V lost 2 bases and J 0 bases, leaving 14 bases between the germline ends. CDR3 residues: CASSLVLYRDSNQPQHF. The CDR3 nucleotides read TGTGCCAGCAGTTTAGTATTGTACAGGGATAGCAATCAGCCCCAGCATTTT.

V is TRBV10-3 and J is TRBJ1-5; the D is unclear. CDR3 length: 12 residues. Trimming removed 4 bases at V and 6 bases at J, with 7 bases between. Germline V CDR1 and CDR2: ENHRY, SYGVKD. The CDR3 loop is CAISGPGQPQHF. The CDR3 nucleotides read TGTGCCATCAGTGGTCCCGGTCAGCCCCAGCATTTT.

The J gene is TRBJ2-2, the V gene TRBV30; the D is unclear. Germline CDR1 GTSNPN, CDR2 SVGIG (reference sequence). This CDR3 has 13 amino acids. Trimming pared 2 bases from V and 3 bases from J, leaving 7 bases between. CDR3 sequence reads: CAWSYDYTGELFF. The CDR3 nucleotides are TGTGCCTGGAGTTATGACTACACCGGGGAGCTGTTTTTT.

The chain has TRBV19 and TRBJ1-2; maybe TRBD1 (5 bases). Trimming stripped 1 base from V and 5 bases from J, with 11 bases between. Germline CDR1 and CDR2: LNHDA and SQIVND (reference sequence). The CDR3 is made up of 14 amino acids. This CDR3 is CASSIADTLYGYTF. The DNA of the CDR3 is TGTGCCAGTAGTATAGCGGACACCTTGTATGGCTACACCTTC. The complete variable domain, with remaining parts taken from reference TRBV19 and TRBJ1-2, reads DGGITQSPKYLFRKEGQNVTLSCEQNLNHDAMYWYRQDPGQGLRLIYYSQIVNDFQKGDIAEGYSVSREKKESFPLTVTSAQKNPTAFYLCASSIADTLYGYTFGSGTRLTVV.

Note on this clone: One end of the junction fails to match germline, which may point to a read error. This same CDR3 is encoded by further DNA sequences in the sample. The chain carries TRBV11-2 and TRBJ2-7; a possible D gene is TRBD2 (5 bases). From germline, CDR1 is SGHAT and CDR2 FQNNGV. The CDR3 extends over 12 amino acids. The CDR3 nucleotides read TGTGCCAGCAGCCTAGTTCTAGCCGTCGTGTCCTTC. Translated, it gives CASSLVLAVVSF.

This sequence joins TRBV27 and TRBJ2-1; D is perhaps TRBD2 (6 bases). V dropped 1 base and J dropped 4 bases, with 14 bases sitting between them. Germline V gene data show CDR1 as MNHEY and CDR2 as SMNVEV (reference sequence). The CDR3 is 16 residues long. DNA for the CDR3: TGTGCCAGCAGTTTATTCTTGGGGACTCGTTACAATGAGCAGTTCTTC. This encodes CASSLFLGTRYNEQFF.

The chain employs TRBV9 and TRBJ1-2; 9 bases are shared with TRBD1. The germline CDR1 and CDR2 sequences are SGDLS and YYNGEE. The ends lost 4 bases at V and 4 bases at J; junction bases unmatched: 8. CDR3 length equals 15 residues. The CDR3 sequence: CASSSEQGASYGYTF. The CDR3 bases are TGTGCCAGCAGCTCAGAACAGGGGGCCTCCTATGGCTACACCTTC.

This CDR3 reads CASSPRVYTGELFF. The CDR3 DNA sequence: TGTGCCAGCAGCCCCCGGGTCTACACCGGGGAGCTGTTTTTT. The chain employs TRBV14 and TRBJ2-2; unclear D gene. The ends were cut back, 4 bases at V and 3 bases at J, with 9 bases in the middle. CDR3 size: 14 residues. Germline CDR1 SGHDN, CDR2 FVKESK.

This clone was counted a single time. The chain is built from TRBV7-3 and TRBJ2-1; 9 bases are shared with TRBD2. Per germline, CDR1 SGHTA and CDR2 FQGTGA. Losses at the gene ends were 5 bases for V and 3 bases for J; bases not matched to a gene: 8. This CDR3 is built from 16 residues. The CDR3 nucleotides read TGTGCCAGCAGCAAGAGGGATAGCGGGAGCTACAATGAGCAGTTCTTC. This gives the protein CASSKRDSGSYNEQFF.

V usage is TRBV5-1 and J usage is TRBJ2-1, with TRBD1 matching over 8 bases. Per the germline V gene, CDR1 is SGHRS and CDR2 is YFSETQ. The CDR3 loop spans 14 amino acids. V shed 1 base and J 4 bases; nucleotides not matched to a gene: 1. CDR3 nucleotide sequence: TGCGCCAGCAGCTTGCAGGGGGCGTACAATGAGCAGTTCTTC. This codes for CASSLQGAYNEQFF.

This clone has a single count. This chain connects TRBV28 to TRBJ1-1; 9 bases match TRBD1. The germline gives CDR1 MDHEN, CDR2 SYDVKM. The ends lost 0 bases at V and 7 bases at J; junction bases unmatched: 6. This CDR3 region has 15 residues. CDR3 amino acids: CASSLCGTGTLEAFF. CDR3 coding DNA: TGTGCCAGCAGTTTATGCGGGACAGGGACCCTTGAAGCTTTCTTT.

This chain joins TRBV7-8 and TRBJ2-2, with D perhaps matching TRBD2 (6 bases). Trimming shortened V by 0 bases and J by 1 base, and 12 bases separated the two germline ends. Germline V lookup: CDR1 SGHVS, CDR2 FQNEAQ. There are 17 residues in the CDR3. The chain's CDR3 is CASSLAGQGGNTGELFF. CDR3 nucleotides: TGTGCCAGCAGCTTAGCGGGGCAGGGAGGGAACACCGGGGAGCTGTTTTTT.

V usage is TRBV5-6 and J usage is TRBJ2-2; the D is unclear. Germline V gene sequence: CDR1 SGHDT, CDR2 YYEEEE. V was pared by 0 bases and J by 4 bases, with 4 bases between. This CDR3 spans 13 amino acids. The CDR3 here is CASSLVSTGELFF. The CDR3 nucleotides read TGTGCCAGCAGCTTGGTTAGCACCGGGGAGCTGTTTTTT. The full variable domain, its missing parts supplied by reference TRBV5-6 and TRBJ2-2, is DAGVTQSPTHLIKTRGQQVTLRCSPKSGHDTVSWYQQALGQGPQFIFQYYEEEERQRGNFPDRFSGHQFPNYSSELNVNALLLGDSALYLCASSLVSTGELFFGEGSRLTVL.

The J gene is TRBJ2-2, the V gene TRBV19, with TRBD1 as a possible D gene (6 bases). This CDR3 has 14 residues. V dropped 6 bases and J dropped 1 base, with 9 bases sitting between them. The germline gives CDR1 LNHDA, CDR2 SQIVND (reference sequence). The CDR3, as DNA: TGTGCCAGTAGGTTAGGGGGGAACACCGGGGAGCTGTTTTTT. It translates to CASRLGGNTGELFF.